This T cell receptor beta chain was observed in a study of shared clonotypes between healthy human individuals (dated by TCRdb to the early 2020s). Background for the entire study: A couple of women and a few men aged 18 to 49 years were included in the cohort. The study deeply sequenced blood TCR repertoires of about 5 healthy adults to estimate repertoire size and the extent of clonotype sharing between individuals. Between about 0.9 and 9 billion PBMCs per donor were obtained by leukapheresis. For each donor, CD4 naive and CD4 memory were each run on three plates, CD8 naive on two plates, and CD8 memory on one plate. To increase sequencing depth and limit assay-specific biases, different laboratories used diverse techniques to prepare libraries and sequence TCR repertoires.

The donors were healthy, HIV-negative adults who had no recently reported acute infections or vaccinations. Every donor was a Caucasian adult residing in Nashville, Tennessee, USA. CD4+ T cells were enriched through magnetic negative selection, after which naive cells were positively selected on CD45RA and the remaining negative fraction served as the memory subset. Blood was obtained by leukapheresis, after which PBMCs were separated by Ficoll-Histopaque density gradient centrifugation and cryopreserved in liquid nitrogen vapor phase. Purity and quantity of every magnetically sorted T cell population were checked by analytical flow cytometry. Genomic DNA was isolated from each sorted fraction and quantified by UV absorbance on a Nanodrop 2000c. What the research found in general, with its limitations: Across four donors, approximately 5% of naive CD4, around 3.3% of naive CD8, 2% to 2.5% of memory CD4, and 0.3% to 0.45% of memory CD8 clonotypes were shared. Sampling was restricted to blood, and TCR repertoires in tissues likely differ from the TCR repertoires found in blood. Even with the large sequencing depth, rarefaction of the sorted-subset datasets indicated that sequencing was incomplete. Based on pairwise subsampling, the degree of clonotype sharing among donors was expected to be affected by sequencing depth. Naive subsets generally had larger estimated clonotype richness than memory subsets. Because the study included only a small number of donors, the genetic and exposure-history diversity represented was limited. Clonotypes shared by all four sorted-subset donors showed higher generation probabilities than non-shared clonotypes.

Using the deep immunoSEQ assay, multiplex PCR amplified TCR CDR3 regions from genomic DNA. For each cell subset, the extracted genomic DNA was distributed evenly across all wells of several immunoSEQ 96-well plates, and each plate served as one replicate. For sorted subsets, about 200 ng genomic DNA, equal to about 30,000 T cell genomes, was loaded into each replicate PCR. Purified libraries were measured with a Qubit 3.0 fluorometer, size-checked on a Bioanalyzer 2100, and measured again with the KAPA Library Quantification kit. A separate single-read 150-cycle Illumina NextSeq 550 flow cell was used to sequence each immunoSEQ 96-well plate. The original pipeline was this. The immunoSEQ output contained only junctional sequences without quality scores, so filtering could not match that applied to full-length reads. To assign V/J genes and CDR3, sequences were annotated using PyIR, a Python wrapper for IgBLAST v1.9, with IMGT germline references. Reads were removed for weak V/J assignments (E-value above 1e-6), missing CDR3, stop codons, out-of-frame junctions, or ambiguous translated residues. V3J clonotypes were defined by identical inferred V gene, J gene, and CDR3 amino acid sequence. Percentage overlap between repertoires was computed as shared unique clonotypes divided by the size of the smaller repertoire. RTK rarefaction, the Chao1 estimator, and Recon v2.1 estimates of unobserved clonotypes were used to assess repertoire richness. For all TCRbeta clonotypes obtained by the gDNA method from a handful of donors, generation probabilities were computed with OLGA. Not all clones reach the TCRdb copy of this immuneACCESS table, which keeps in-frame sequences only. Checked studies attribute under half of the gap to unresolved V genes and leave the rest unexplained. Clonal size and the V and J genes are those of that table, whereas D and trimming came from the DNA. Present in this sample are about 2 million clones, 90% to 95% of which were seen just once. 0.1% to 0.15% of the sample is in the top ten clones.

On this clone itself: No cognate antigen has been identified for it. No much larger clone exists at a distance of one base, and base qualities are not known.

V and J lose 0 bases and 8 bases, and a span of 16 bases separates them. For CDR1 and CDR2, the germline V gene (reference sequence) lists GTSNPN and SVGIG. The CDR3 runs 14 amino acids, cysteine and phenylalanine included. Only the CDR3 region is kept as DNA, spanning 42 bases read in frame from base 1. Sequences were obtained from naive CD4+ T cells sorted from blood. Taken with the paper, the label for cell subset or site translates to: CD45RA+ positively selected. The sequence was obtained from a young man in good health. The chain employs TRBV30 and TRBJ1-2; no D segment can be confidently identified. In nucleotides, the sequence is TGTGCCTGGAGTGTCCTAGGCGGGGTTCGGGGCTACACCTTC. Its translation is CAWSVLGGVRGYTF.